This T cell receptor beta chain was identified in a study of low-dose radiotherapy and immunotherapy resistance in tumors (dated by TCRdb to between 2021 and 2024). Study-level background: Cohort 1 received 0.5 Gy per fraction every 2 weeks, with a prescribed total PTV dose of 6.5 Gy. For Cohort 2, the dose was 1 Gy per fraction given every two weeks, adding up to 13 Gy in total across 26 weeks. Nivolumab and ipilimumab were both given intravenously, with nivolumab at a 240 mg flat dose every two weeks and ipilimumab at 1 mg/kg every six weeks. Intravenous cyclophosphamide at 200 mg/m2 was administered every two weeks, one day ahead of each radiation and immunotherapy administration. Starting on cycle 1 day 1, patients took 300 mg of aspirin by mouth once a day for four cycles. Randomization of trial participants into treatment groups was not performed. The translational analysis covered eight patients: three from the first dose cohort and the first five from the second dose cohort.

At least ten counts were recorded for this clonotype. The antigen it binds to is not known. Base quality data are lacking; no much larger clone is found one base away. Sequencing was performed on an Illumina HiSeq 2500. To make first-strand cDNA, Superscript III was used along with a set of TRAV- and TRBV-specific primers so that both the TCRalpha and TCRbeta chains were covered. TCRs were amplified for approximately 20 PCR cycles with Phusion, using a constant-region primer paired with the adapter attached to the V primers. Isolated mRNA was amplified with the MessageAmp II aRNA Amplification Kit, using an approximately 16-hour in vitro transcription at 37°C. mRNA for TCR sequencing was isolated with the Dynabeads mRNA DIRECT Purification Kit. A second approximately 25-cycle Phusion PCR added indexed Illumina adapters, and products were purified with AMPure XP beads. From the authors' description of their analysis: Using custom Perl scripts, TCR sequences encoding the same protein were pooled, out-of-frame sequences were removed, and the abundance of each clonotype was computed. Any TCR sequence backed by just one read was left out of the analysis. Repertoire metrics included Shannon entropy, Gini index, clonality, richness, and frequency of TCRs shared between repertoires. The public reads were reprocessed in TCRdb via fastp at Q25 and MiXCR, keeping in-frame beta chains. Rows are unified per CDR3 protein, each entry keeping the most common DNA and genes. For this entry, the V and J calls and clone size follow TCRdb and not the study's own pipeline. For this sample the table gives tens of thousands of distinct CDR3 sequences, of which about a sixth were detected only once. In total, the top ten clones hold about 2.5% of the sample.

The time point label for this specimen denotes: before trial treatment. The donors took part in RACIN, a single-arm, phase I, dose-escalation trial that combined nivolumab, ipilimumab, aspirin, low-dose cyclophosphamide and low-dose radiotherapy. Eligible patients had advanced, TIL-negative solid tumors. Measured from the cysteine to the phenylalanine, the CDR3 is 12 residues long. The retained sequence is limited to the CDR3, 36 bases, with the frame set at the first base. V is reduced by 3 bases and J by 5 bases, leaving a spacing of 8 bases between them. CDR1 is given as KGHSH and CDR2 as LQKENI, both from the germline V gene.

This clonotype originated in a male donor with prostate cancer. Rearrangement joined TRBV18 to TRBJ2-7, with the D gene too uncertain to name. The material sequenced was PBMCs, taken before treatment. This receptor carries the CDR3 CASSPAAHEQYF. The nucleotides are TGTGCCAGCTCACCTGCTGCCCACGAGCAGTACTTC.